One and the same sample provided the 10 T cell receptor beta chains below, sequenced in a study of cytomegalovirus exposure and HLA in healthy donors. This PCR relied on a set of 60 Vbeta primers and 13 Jbeta primers. Clones were read by immunoSEQ multiplex PCR, and TCRdb kept only the in-frame ones, dropping some. Found here are about 100,000 clones, 79% of them singletons; the top ten hold 2.5% to 3.5%. The specimen was PBMCs. These receptors originate from a woman between 35 and 50 years old in good health and CMV-seronegative.

The CDR3 bases are TGTGCCAGCAGTGAAACTAGACTACCTCAAGAGACCCAGTACTTC. Protein product: CASSETRLPQETQYF. The gene calls are TRBV2 and TRBJ2-5, with a tentative D call TRBD2 (5 bases). Trimming took off 2 bases at V and 2 bases at J, with 12 bases between the two ends. Germline V CDR1 and CDR2: SNHLY, FYNNEI. There are 15 residues in the CDR3.

This clone was seen more than once but under ten times. The gene calls are TRBV19 and TRBJ1-5; no firm D call. The CDR3 has 12 amino acids. Germline CDR1 reads LNHDA; CDR2 reads SQIVND (reference sequence). V was clipped by 6 bases and J by 9 bases, with 12 bases between them. The CDR3 nucleotides read TGTGCCAGTAGGCCTATAGGGAGGCCCCAGCATTTT. Residues: CASRPIGRPQHF. Full variable domain (missing parts from reference TRBV19 and TRBJ1-5): DGGITQSPKYLFRKEGQNVTLSCEQNLNHDAMYWYRQDPGQGLRLIYYSQIVNDFQKGDIAEGYSVSREKKESFPLTVTSAQKNPTAFYLCASRPIGRPQHFGDGTRLSIL.

This chain joins TRBV27 and TRBJ2-1; tentatively, D is TRBD2 (7 bases). The CDR3 totals 13 residues. Trimming took off 8 bases at V and 12 bases at J, with 20 bases between the two ends. Germline CDR1 MNHEY, CDR2 SMNVEV (reference sequence). CDR3 loop: CASRALAGARQFF. CDR3 bases: TGTGCCAGCCGGGCGTTGGCGGGGGCGAGGCAGTTCTTC.

V gene TRBV4-1 combines with J gene TRBJ1-1; a weak D match, TRBD1 (5 bases). The V end lost 0 bases, the J end lost 2 bases, and 7 bases lay between the germline ends. The V gene's germline CDR1 is MGHRA and CDR2 YSYEKL. This CDR3 is 14 amino acids long. In nucleotides, the CDR3 is TGCGCCAGCAGCCAAGAGGGACTCAACACTGAAGCTTTCTTT. Its translation: CASSQEGLNTEAFF.

This clone has a handful of counts. V and J are TRBV6-1 and TRBJ2-5; TRBD1 is a possible D gene (5 bases). The germline CDR1 and CDR2 sequences are MNHNS and SASEGT. V gave up 10 bases and J gave up 1 base, with 16 bases separating them. The CDR3 length is 14 residues. This CDR3 reads CATAKAGSQETQYF. CDR3 nucleotide sequence: TGTGCCACCGCGAAGGCAGGGTCCCAAGAGACCCAGTACTTC.

This chain uses TRBV28 with TRBJ2-7; a weak D match, TRBD1 (5 bases). Germline loops: CDR1 MDHEN, CDR2 SYDVKM. CDR3 size: 14 residues. Trimming cost V 5 bases and J 3 bases, with 14 bases left between them. The CDR3 nucleotides read TGTGCCAGCAGTCCAACTGACAGCATCTACGAGCAGTACTTC. Translated: CASSPTDSIYEQYF.

The rearrangement uses TRBV10-3 and TRBJ1-1; the D gene is possibly TRBD1 (5 bases). V lost 0 bases and J lost 1, with 12 bases in between. The germline V gene encodes CDR1 ENHRY and CDR2 SYGVKD. The CDR3 contains 16 residues. This CDR3 reads CAISESRAGGNTEAFF. The DNA of the CDR3 is TGTGCCATCAGTGAGTCCAGGGCGGGAGGGAACACTGAAGCTTTCTTT.

The chain combines TRBV10-3 with TRBJ1-2; D uncertain. Trimming cost V 3 bases and J 1 base, with 15 bases left between them. Germline loops: CDR1 ENHRY, CDR2 SYGVKD. This CDR3 is built from 16 residues. The CDR3 sequence is CAISDPVGEGNYGYTF. The CDR3, as DNA: TGTGCCATCAGTGACCCCGTCGGGGAGGGTAACTATGGCTACACCTTC.

The V call is TRBV9, the J call TRBJ2-1; D is ambiguous. The V and J ends lost 0 bases and 2 bases respectively, with 9 bases between them. The CDR3 is 15 amino acids. Per the germline V gene, CDR1 is SGDLS and CDR2 is YYNGEE. This chain's CDR3 is CASSVGPAAYNEQFF. The CDR3 nucleotides are TGTGCCAGCAGCGTAGGTCCGGCGGCCTACAATGAGCAGTTCTTC.

J is TRBJ1-6 and V is TRBV9; D possibly corresponds to TRBD1 (5 bases). From germline, CDR1 is SGDLS and CDR2 YYNGEE. CDR3 size: 14 residues. V dropped 4 bases and J dropped 10 bases, with 15 bases sitting between them. DNA for the CDR3: TGTGCCAGCAGCCTTCGGTCGCGGGACTCACCCCTCCACTTT. It translates to CASSLRSRDSPLHF.